This is a list of T cell receptor beta chains from one sample in a study of shared clonotypes between healthy human individuals. Using immunoSEQ multiplex PCR, the repertoire was profiled, and TCRdb retains in-frame clones only, with some absent. In the table there are a few million clones, roughly 93% of which are singletons. The sample was naive CD8+ T cells from PBMCs. Receptor source: a man aged 18 to 30 in good health. Some clones in this sample may be carry-over from other donors' samples. CDR3s include the opening cysteine and the closing phenylalanine or tryptophan. A D gene is named only where the DNA matches it firmly. Only part of the rows carry a size: once, few, many, or a class if the clone is expanded.

D gene | clone size | J gene | V gene | CDR3 protein | CDR3 DNA
- | few | TRBJ2-7 | TRBV7-9 | CASSPGDRPTYEQYF | TGTGCCAGCAGCCCGGGGGACAGACCTACCTACGAGCAGTACTTC
- | - | TRBJ2-1 | TRBV5-6 | CASRSRGGPYNEQFF | TGTGCCAGCAGATCCCGAGGGGGTCCGTACAATGAGCAGTTCTTC
- | - | TRBJ2-7 | TRBV27 | CASRVWQGGYEQYF | TGTGCCAGCAGGGTTTGGCAGGGTGGGTACGAGCAGTACTTC
TRBD1 | - | TRBJ1-1 | TRBV27 | CASSSRQGARYTEAFF | TGTGCCAGCAGTTCCCGACAGGGGGCGAGGTACACTGAAGCTTTCTTT
- | - | TRBJ2-1 | TRBV11-3 | CASSPRPNNEQFF | TGTGCCAGCAGCCCTAGACCCAACAATGAGCAGTTCTTC
TRBD1 | - | TRBJ1-4 | TRBV11-1 | CASSAFYRGRREKLFF | TGTGCCAGCAGCGCCTTCTACAGGGGGCGGAGGGAAAAACTGTTTTTT
- | - | TRBJ1-2 | TRBV5-1 | CASSVGGGYTF | TGCGCCAGCAGCGTGGGGGGCGGCTACACCTTC
- | - | TRBJ1-6 | TRBV30 | CAWSPGVGNSPLHF | TGTGCCTGGAGTCCGGGGGTTGGAAATTCACCCCTCCACTTT
TRBD2 | - | TRBJ2-6 | TRBV4-3 | CASSPIGLAGGQSAGANVLTF | TGCGCCAGCAGCCCCATCGGACTAGCGGGAGGGCAATCAGCGGGGGCCAACGTCCTGACTTTC
TRBD2 | - | TRBJ2-5 | TRBV2 | CASSSKTPSGRWSKQETQYF | TGTGCCAGCAGTTCGAAAACCCCTAGCGGGCGATGGAGCAAACAAGAGACCCAGTACTTC
- | - | TRBJ2-7 | TRBV4-3 | CASSQTLDSSYEQYF | TGCGCCAGCAGCCAAACCCTGGACAGCTCCTACGAGCAGTACTTC
- | - | TRBJ1-6 | TRBV20-1 | CSASNDDHHF | TGCAGTGCTAGTAACGATGACCACCACTTT
TRBD2 | - | TRBJ2-2 | TRBV9 | CASSVELAANTGELFF | TGTGCCAGCAGCGTAGAACTAGCGGCGAACACCGGGGAGCTGTTTTTT
- | once | TRBJ2-2 | TRBV27 | CASSPSGAGTGELFF | TGTGCCAGCAGTCCTTCCGGGGCGGGCACCGGGGAGCTGTTTTTT
- | - | TRBJ2-2 | TRBV7-2 | CASSLILANTGELFF | TGTGCCAGCAGCTTAATCCTAGCGAACACCGGGGAGCTGTTTTTT
- | - | TRBJ2-2 | TRBV7-9 | CASSPDTTGELFF | TGTGCCAGCAGCCCAGACACTACCGGGGAGCTGTTTTTT
- | - | TRBJ2-7 | TRBV27 | CASSPYPVTYEQYF | TGTGCCAGCAGTCCATACCCCGTAACCTACGAGCAGTACTTC
- | - | TRBJ2-2 | TRBV6-5 | CASSPPWGTGELFF | TGTGCCAGCAGTCCTCCGTGGGGCACCGGGGAGCTGTTTTTT
- | - | TRBJ1-5 | TRBV28 | CASNNQPQHF | TGTGCCAGCAACAATCAGCCCCAGCATTTT
TRBD2 | - | TRBJ2-5 | TRBV7-9 | CASSPVLAVQETQYF | TGTGCCAGCAGCCCCGTTCTAGCGGTCCAAGAGACCCAGTACTTC
- | once | TRBJ1-1 | TRBV7-6 | CASTLSGEAFF | TGTGCCAGCACCCTGAGCGGGGAAGCTTTCTTT
TRBD1 | - | TRBJ1-1 | TRBV4-1 | CASSQPSTGGFEAFF | TGCGCCAGCAGCCAACCCTCAACAGGGGGCTTTGAGGCTTTCTTT
- | - | TRBJ1-1 | TRBV7-8 | CASSLGPQAEAFF | TGTGCCAGCAGCTTAGGCCCCCAGGCTGAAGCTTTCTTT
- | - | TRBJ1-2 | TRBV5-6 | CASSDDPGLANYGYTF | TGTGCCAGCAGCGATGACCCAGGGCTCGCTAACTATGGCTACACCTTC
- | - | TRBJ2-7 | TRBV5-8 | CASSHTGYQYEQYF | TGTGCCAGCAGCCATACTGGCTACCAATACGAGCAGTACTTC
- | - | TRBJ1-1 | TRBV2 | CASSPGSNTEAFF | TGTGCCAGCAGTCCCGGGTCGAACACTGAAGCTTTCTTT
TRBD1 | - | TRBJ2-4 | TRBV6-5 | CASSYGVGGDIQYF | TGTGCCAGCAGTTACGGCGTAGGGGGCGACATTCAGTACTTC
TRBD1 | once | TRBJ1-3 | TRBV5-4 | CASSFLTGDGNTIYF | TGTGCCAGCAGCTTCCTCACAGGGGATGGAAACACCATATATTTT
- | - | TRBJ1-1 | TRBV5-6 | CASSWGGAEAFF | TGTGCCAGCAGCTGGGGGGGCGCTGAAGCTTTCTTT
- | - | TRBJ2-7 | TRBV7-9 | CASSGRDFPYEQYF | TGTGCCAGCAGCGGACGGGACTTCCCCTACGAGCAGTACTTC
- | once | TRBJ2-7 | TRBV16 | CASSLRDTTYEQYF | TGTGCCAGCAGCCTTCGGGACACTACTTACGAGCAGTACTTC
- | - | TRBJ1-2 | TRBV5-4 | CASSFRGSFGGYTF | TGTGCCAGCAGCTTCAGGGGAAGTTTTGGCGGCTACACCTTC
- | once | TRBJ1-1 | TRBV7-8 | CASSQAVGRLGTEAFF | TGTGCCAGCAGCCAAGCCGTCGGCAGATTGGGCACTGAAGCTTTCTTT
- | - | TRBJ2-3 | TRBV29-1 | CSVDPPSGRIPDTQYF | TGCAGCGTTGACCCGCCCTCGGGACGCATCCCCGATACGCAGTATTTT
- | - | TRBJ2-7 | TRBV7-3 | CASSLMPRGEQYF | TGTGCCAGCAGCTTAATGCCGCGTGGTGAGCAGTACTTC
- | - | TRBJ2-1 | TRBV7-2 | CASSLRISEQFF | TGTGCCAGCAGCTTAAGGATTTCTGAGCAGTTCTTC
TRBD2 | - | TRBJ2-1 | TRBV4-2 | CASSQDSLSGSGVEQFF | TGTGCCAGCAGCCAAGATTCCCTTAGCGGGAGCGGTGTTGAGCAGTTCTTC
- | - | TRBJ1-1 | TRBV7-6 | CASSLVQGSTEAFF | TGTGCCAGCAGCTTAGTCCAGGGGAGCACTGAAGCTTTCTTT
- | - | TRBJ1-4 | TRBV6-1 | CASRRAGGNEKLFF | TGTGCCAGCAGGAGGGCCGGGGGAAATGAAAAACTGTTTTTT
TRBD2 | - | TRBJ2-5 | TRBV11-2 | CASSLNPGLAGLQETQYF | TGTGCCAGCAGCTTAAACCCGGGACTAGCGGGACTACAAGAGACCCAGTACTTC
- | - | TRBJ2-1 | TRBV27 | CASSLGGRNEQFF | TGTGCCAGCAGTTTGGGGGGGCGGAATGAGCAGTTCTTC
TRBD1 | - | TRBJ2-3 | TRBV4-3 | CASSQVFQGAPDTQYF | TGCGCCAGCAGCCAAGTTTTCCAGGGGGCCCCAGATACGCAGTATTTT
- | - | TRBJ2-3 | TRBV9 | CASSVEGSTDTQYF | TGTGCCAGCAGCGTAGAGGGCAGCACAGATACGCAGTATTTT
- | few | TRBJ2-7 | TRBV4-3 | CASSPDRVDEQYF | TGCGCCAGCAGCCCGGACAGAGTCGACGAGCAGTACTTC
TRBD1 | - | TRBJ1-2 | TRBV29-1 | CSVPQGSFNYGYTF | TGCAGCGTACCACAGGGGTCTTTTAACTATGGCTACACCTTC
- | few | TRBJ1-1 | TRBV27 | CASSLSAGAEAFF | TGTGCCAGCAGTTTATCGGCAGGCGCTGAAGCTTTCTTT
- | - | TRBJ2-7 | TRBV10-3 | CAISWDYLGEQYF | TGTGCCATCAGTTGGGATTATTTGGGCGAGCAGTACTTC
TRBD1 | - | TRBJ2-7 | TRBV7-9 | CASSPGQGSSYEQYF | TGTGCCAGCAGCCCGGGACAGGGGAGCTCCTACGAGCAGTACTTC
- | - | TRBJ2-5 | TRBV4-1 | CASSRDFELGGFGETQYF | TGCGCCAGCAGCAGGGACTTCGAGTTAGGGGGTTTTGGGGAGACCCAGTACTTC
TRBD1 | - | TRBJ1-6 | TRBV4-3 | CASSQVDRVDSPLHF | TGCGCCAGCAGCCAAGTGGACAGGGTGGATTCACCCCTCCACTTT
TRBD1 | - | TRBJ2-7 | TRBV27 | CASSLRTGKYEQYF | TGTGCCAGCAGTTTGAGGACAGGAAAGTACGAGCAGTACTTC
- | - | TRBJ1-1 | TRBV9 | CASSPDNTGTAFF | TGTGCCAGCAGCCCGGATAATACAGGGACTGCTTTCTTT
- | - | TRBJ1-1 | TRBV6-6 | CASSIEGREAFF | TGTGCCAGCAGTATTGAGGGCCGCGAAGCTTTCTTT
- | - | TRBJ2-1 | TRBV27 | CASSLFRGNEQFF | TGTGCCAGCAGTTTATTTCGGGGCAATGAGCAGTTCTTC
- | - | TRBJ1-1 | TRBV27 | CASSLSPRGNTEAFF | TGTGCCAGCAGTTTATCGCCGCGGGGGAACACTGAAGCTTTCTTT